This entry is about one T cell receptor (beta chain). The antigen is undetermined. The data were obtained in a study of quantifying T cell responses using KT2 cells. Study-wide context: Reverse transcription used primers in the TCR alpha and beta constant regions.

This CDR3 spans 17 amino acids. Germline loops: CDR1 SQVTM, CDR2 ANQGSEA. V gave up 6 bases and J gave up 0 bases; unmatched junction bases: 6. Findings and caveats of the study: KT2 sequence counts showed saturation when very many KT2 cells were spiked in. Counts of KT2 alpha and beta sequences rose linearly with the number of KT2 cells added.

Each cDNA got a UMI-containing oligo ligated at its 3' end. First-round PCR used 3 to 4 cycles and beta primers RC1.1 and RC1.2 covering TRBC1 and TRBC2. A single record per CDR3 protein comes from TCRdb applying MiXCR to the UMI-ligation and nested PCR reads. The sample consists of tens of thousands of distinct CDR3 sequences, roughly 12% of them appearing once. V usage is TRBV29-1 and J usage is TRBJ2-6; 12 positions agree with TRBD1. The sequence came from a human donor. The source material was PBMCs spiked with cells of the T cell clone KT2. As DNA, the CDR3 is TGCAGCGTAGCCGGGACAGGGGGCCTCTCTGGGGCCAACGTCCTGACTTTC. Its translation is CSVAGTGGLSGANVLTF.